A single sample is the source of the 4 T cell receptor beta chains below, sequenced in a study of blood T cells in healthy people across ages. Primers used in a second PCR of roughly 7 to 11 cycles were a sample-barcoded 5' primer and a J-beta primer mix. TCRdb fed the 5' RACE reads into MiXCR, producing one record per CDR3 protein. The repertoire holds some 860,000 distinct CDR3 sequences, with roughly three fifths as singletons. The sequenced material came from blood. Receptors were obtained from a man aged 40-55 years in good health.

The chain recombines TRBV28 with TRBJ2-1; D unresolved. V lost 6 bases and J lost 8, with 17 bases in between. Per germline, CDR1 MDHEN and CDR2 SYDVKM. The CDR3 has 14 amino acids. The CDR3 is CASSPTPTIDEQFF. The CDR3 DNA follows: TGTGCCAGCAGCCCAACCCCCACTATCGATGAGCAGTTCTTC.

The genes are TRBV20-1 and TRBJ2-1; weak D call: TRBD2 (5 bases). The CDR3 contains 14 residues. V gave up 6 bases and J gave up 0 bases, with 12 bases separating them. CDR1 DFQATT and CDR2 SNEGSKA come from the germline V gene (reference sequence). As DNA, the CDR3 is TGCAGTGCCAGGACTGGGAGCTCCTACAATGAGCAGTTCTTC. Protein product: CSARTGSSYNEQFF.

This chain uses TRBV7-9 with TRBJ2-1; the match to TRBD2 covers 9 bases. CDR3 length: 15 amino acids. V dropped 5 bases and J dropped 5; count of bases not matched to a gene: 7. Germline V gene data show CDR1 as SEHNR and CDR2 as FQNEAQ (reference sequence). Here the CDR3 reads CASSPHRLADNEQFF. CDR3 in DNA: TGTGCCAGCAGCCCCCACAGACTAGCGGACAATGAGCAGTTCTTC.

CDR3 nucleotides: TGCGCCAGCAGCGCGGACAGCTACTCCTACGAGCAGTACTTC. This encodes CASSADSYSYEQYF. V and J are TRBV5-1 and TRBJ2-7, with D possibly matching TRBD1 (6 bases). The V end was cut by 4 bases, the J end by 0 bases, with 11 bases between. This CDR3 is built from 14 residues. The germline V gene has CDR1 SGHRS and CDR2 YFSETQ.